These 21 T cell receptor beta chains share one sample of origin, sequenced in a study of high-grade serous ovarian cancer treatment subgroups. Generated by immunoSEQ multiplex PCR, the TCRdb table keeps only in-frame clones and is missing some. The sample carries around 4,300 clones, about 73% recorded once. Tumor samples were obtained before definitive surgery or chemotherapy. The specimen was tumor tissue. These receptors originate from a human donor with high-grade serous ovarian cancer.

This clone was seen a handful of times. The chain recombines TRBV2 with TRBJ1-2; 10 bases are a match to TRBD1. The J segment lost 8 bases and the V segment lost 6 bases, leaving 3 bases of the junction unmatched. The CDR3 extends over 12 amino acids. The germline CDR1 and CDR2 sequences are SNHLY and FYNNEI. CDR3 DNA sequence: TGTGCCAGCAGATGGGACAGGGGAGGCTACACCTTC. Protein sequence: CASRWDRGGYTF.

The CDR3 sequence is CAWSVMGNRAFEAFF. CDR3 in DNA: TGTGCCTGGAGTGTGATGGGTAATCGGGCGTTTGAAGCTTTCTTT. The chain has TRBV30 and TRBJ1-1, with D unresolved. Germline loops: CDR1 GTSNPN, CDR2 SVGIG (reference sequence). This CDR3 is 15 amino acids long. V was pared by 0 bases and J by 7 bases, with 18 bases between. Full variable domain (outside the CDR3, taken from reference TRBV30 and TRBJ1-1): SQTIHQWPATLVQPVGSPLSLECTVEGTSNPNLYWYRQAAGRGLQLLFYSVGIGQISSEVPQNLSASRPQDRQFILSSKKLLLSDSGFYLCAWSVMGNRAFEAFFGQGTRLTVV.

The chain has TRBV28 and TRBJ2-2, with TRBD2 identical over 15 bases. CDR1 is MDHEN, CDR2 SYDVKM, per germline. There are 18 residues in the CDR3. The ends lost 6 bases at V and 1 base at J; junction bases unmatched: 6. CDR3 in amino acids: CASRTPGLAGGNTGELFF. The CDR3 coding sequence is TGTGCCAGCAGGACCCCGGGACTAGCGGGGGGGAACACCGGGGAGCTGTTTTTT.

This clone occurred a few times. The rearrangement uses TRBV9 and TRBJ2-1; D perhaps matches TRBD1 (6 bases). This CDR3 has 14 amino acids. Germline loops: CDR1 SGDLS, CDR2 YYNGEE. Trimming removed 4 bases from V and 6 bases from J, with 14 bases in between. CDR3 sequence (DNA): TGTGCCAGCAGCCCCTTTGACAGGAGCAATGAGCAGTTCTTC. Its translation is CASSPFDRSNEQFF.

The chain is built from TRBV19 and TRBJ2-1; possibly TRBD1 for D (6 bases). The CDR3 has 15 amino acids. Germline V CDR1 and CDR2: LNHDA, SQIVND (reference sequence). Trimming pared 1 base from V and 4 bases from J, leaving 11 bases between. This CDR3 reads CASSIGRGGYNEQFF. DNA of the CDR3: TGTGCCAGTAGTATAGGCAGGGGCGGGTACAATGAGCAGTTCTTC.

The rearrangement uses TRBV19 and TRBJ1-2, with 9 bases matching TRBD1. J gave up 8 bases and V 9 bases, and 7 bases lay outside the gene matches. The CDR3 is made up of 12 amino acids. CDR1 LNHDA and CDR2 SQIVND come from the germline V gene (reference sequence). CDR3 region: CASRDRVRGYTF. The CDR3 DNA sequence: TGTGCCAGCAGGGACAGGGTTAGAGGCTACACCTTC.

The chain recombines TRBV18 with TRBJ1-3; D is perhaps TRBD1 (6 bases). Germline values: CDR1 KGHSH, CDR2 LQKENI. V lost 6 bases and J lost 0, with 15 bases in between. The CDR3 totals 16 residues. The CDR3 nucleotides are TGTGCCAGCTCCCAGAGACAGGACCTCTCTGGAAACACCATATATTTT. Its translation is CASSQRQDLSGNTIYF.

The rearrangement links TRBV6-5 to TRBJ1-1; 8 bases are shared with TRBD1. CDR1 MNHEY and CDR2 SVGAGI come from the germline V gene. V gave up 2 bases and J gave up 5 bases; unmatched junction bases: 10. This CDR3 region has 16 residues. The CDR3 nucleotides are TGTGCCAGCAGTTACGGCCTTGACACAGGGGGTACTGAAGCTTTCTTT. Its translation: CASSYGLDTGGTEAFF.

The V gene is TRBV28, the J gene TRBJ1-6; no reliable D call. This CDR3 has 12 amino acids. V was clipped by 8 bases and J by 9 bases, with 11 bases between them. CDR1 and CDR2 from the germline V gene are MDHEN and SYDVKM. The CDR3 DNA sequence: TGTGCCAGCCGATCCCCGGGTTCACCCCTCCACTTT. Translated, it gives CASRSPGSPLHF. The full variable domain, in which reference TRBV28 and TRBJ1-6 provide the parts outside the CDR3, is DVKVTQSSRYLVKRTGEKVFLECVQDMDHENMFWYRQDPGLGLRLIYFSYDVKMKEKGDIPEGYSVSREKKERFSLILESASTNQTSMYLCASRSPGSPLHFGNGTRLTVT.

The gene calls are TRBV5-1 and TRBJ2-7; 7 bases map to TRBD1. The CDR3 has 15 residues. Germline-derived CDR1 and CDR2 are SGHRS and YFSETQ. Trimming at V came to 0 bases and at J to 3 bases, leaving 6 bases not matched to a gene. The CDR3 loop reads CASSLVTGFYYEQYF. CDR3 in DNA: TGCGCCAGCAGCTTGGTGACAGGGTTCTACTACGAGCAGTACTTC.

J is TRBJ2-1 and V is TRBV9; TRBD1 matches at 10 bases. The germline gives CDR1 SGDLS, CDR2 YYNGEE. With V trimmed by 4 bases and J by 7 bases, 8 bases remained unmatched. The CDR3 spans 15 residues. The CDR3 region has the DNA TGTGCCAGCAGCCCCGGACAGGGGGGACGGAATGAGCAGTTCTTC. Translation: CASSPGQGGRNEQFF.

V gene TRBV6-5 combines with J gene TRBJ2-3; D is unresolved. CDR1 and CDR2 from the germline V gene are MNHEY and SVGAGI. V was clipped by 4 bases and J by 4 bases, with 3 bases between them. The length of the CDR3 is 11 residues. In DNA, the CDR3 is TGTGCCAGCAGTTGGGCAGATACGCAGTATTTT. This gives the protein CASSWADTQYF.

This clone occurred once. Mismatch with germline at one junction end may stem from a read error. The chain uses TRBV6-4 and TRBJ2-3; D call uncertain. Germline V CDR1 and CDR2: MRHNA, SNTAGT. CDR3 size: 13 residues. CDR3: CASSDSPTDAQYF. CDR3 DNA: TGTGCCAGCAGTGATAGTCCCACAGATGCGCAGTATTTT.

This CDR3 is CASSPGGTYEQYF. CDR3 DNA sequence: TGTGCCAGCTCACCAGGCGGAACCTACGAGCAGTACTTC. The V call is TRBV18, the J call TRBJ2-7; no reliable D call. The V end lost 2 bases, the J end lost 2 bases, and 7 bases lay between the germline ends. This CDR3 region has 13 residues. CDR1 and CDR2 from the germline V gene are KGHSH and LQKENI.

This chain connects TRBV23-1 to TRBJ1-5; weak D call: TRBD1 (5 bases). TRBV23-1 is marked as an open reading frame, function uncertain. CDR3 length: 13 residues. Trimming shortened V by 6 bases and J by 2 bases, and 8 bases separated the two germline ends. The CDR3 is CASRGPGNQPQHF. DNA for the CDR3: TGCGCCAGCAGGGGGCCGGGCAATCAGCCCCAGCATTTT.

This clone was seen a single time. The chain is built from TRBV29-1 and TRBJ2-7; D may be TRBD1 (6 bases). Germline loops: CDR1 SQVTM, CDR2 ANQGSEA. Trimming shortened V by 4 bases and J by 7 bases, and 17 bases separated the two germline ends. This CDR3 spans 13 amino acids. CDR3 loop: CSVGTAGAGEQYF. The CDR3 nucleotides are TGCAGCGTTGGGACAGCAGGTGCCGGGGAGCAGTACTTC.

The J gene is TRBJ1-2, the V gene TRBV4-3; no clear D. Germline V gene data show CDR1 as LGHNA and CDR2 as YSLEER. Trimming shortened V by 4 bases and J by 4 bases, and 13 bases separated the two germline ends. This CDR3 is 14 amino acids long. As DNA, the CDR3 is TGCGCCAGCAGCCTTCGGAGAGACCTCTATGGCTACACCTTC. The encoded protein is CASSLRRDLYGYTF.

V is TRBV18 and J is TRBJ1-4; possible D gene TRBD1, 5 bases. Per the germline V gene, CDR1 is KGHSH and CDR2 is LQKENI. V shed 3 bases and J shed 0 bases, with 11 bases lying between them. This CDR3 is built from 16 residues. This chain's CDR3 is CASSPRALATNEKLFF. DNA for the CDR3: TGTGCCAGCTCACCCAGGGCGTTAGCAACTAATGAAAAACTGTTTTTT. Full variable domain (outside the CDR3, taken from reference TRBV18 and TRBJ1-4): NAGVMQNPRHLVRRRGQEARLRCSPMKGHSHVYWYRQLPEEGLKFMVYLQKENIIDESGMPKERFSAEFPKEGPSILRIQQVVRGDSAAYFCASSPRALATNEKLFFGSGTQLSVL.

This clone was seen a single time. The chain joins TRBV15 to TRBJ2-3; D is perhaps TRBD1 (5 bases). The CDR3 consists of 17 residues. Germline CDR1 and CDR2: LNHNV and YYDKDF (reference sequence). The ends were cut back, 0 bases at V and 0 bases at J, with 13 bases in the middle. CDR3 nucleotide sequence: TGTGCCACCAGCAGAGATCTTTTCCAGGGAAGCACAGATACGCAGTATTTT. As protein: CATSRDLFQGSTDTQYF.

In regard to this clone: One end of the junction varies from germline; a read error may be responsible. DNA for the CDR3: TGTGCCAGCAGCTTGGACACAGGGTCCCCCCGAGACTTC. As protein: CASSLDTGSPRDF. The rearrangement links TRBV7-9 to TRBJ2-7, with D maybe TRBD1 (6 bases). The CDR3 contains 13 residues. Per the germline V gene, CDR1 is SEHNR and CDR2 is FQNEAQ (reference sequence).

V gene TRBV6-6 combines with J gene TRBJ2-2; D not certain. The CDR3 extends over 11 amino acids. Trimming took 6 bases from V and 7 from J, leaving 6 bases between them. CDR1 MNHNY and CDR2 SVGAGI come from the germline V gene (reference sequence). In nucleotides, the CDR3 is TGTGCCAGCAGCTTCCACGGGGAGCTGTTTTTT. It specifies CASSFHGELFF.